The rows below give T cell receptor beta chains drawn from one sample of a study of CD4+ T cells in melanoma. The protocol was immunoSEQ multiplex PCR, while the TCRdb copy is restricted to in-frame clones and leaves out a portion. The table includes 13,000 or so clones, around 68% detected once. The sample taken for sequencing was cells from a culture (not recorded whether cultured in vitro). Receptors were obtained from a human donor with melanoma. The CDR3 runs from the conserved cysteine through the conserved F or W. Each record gives: V gene, D gene, J gene, clone size, CDR3 DNA, CDR3 protein. D genes are given only for firm matches. Size is stated for part of the rows, as once, few or many counts, or as a class when the clone is expanded.

TRBV7-3	TRBD1	TRBJ1-1	medium-sized	TGTGCCAGCAGCATGACAGGGCCCAACACTGAAGCTTTCTTT	CASSMTGPNTEAFF
TRBV12-5	TRBD1	TRBJ1-6	-	TGTGCTAGTGGTTTGAAGTCCACCGACAGGGCTACTAATTCACCCCTCCACTTT	CASGLKSTDRATNSPLHF
TRBV10-2	-	TRBJ2-5	-	TGCGCCAGCAGTTGGACAGCCCAAGAGACCCAGTACTTC	CASSWTAQETQYF
TRBV11-2	-	TRBJ1-5	few	TGTGCCAGCAGCGTGAATAGTGGGGGGAATCAGCCCCAGCATTTT	CASSVNSGGNQPQHF
TRBV10-3	-	TRBJ1-1	-	TGTGCCATCAGTGAGGGGGGATCCACTGAAGCTTTCTTT	CAISEGGSTEAFF
TRBV7-6	TRBD2	TRBJ2-7	-	TGTGCCAGCAGCTTAGGGCCGGGGGGGAGCTCCTACGAGCAGTACTTC	CASSLGPGGSSYEQYF
TRBV6-6	-	TRBJ2-1	medium-sized	TGTGCCAGCAGTTACTCTGTTGGCGGCGATGAGCAGTTCTTC	CASSYSVGGDEQFF
TRBV11-2	-	TRBJ2-1	-	TGTGCCAGCAGCTTAGAAGGGTCCACCTACAATGAGCAGTTCTTC	CASSLEGSTYNEQFF
TRBV11-2	TRBD2	TRBJ2-5	-	TGTGCCAGCAGCTTAGGGTTGGGAGCTAGCGGGGGTAGGGAGACCCAGTACTTC	CASSLGLGASGGRETQYF
TRBV11-2	-	TRBJ2-2	-	TGTGCCAGCAGCTTAGAAAGGGTTTACACCGGGGAGCTGTTTTTT	CASSLERVYTGELFF
TRBV4-2	-	TRBJ2-1	-	TGTGCCAGCAGCCCCGACGGCTCCTACAATGAGCAGTTCTTC	CASSPDGSYNEQFF
TRBV4-1	-	TRBJ1-5	-	TGCGCCAGCAGTCGTTACAGGGTGTCCAATCAGCCCCAGCATTTT	CASSRYRVSNQPQHF
TRBV2	-	TRBJ1-6	few	TGTGCCAGCCACGGCGTTTGGAGGAATTCACCCCTCCACTTT	CASHGVWRNSPLHF
TRBV27	TRBD2	TRBJ2-7	-	TGTGCCAGCAGTTTATCGCGGGGGGATACCTACGAGCAGTACTTC	CASSLSRGDTYEQYF
TRBV7-9	-	TRBJ2-1	few	TGTGCCAGCTCCACAAAGTTGACACACAATGAGCAGTTCTTC	CASSTKLTHNEQFF
TRBV5-1	-	TRBJ2-6	-	TGCGCCAGCAGCTTAGGGTCTGGGGCCAACGTCCTGACTTTC	CASSLGSGANVLTF